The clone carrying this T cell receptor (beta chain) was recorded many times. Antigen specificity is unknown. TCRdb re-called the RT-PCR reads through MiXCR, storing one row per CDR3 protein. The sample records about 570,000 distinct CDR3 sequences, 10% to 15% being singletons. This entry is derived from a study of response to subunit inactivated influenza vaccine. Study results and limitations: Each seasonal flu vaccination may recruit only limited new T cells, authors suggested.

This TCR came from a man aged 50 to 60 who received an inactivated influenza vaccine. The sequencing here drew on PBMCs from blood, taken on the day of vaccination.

CDR3 bases: TGTGCCAGCAGCCCCCAACTAGCGCCTAGCTCCTACAATGAGCAGTTCTTC. The encoded protein is CASSPQLAPSSYNEQFF. The chain employs TRBV9 and TRBJ2-1; 7 bases are a match to TRBD2. Germline V lookup: CDR1 SGDLS, CDR2 YYNGEE. With V trimmed by 4 bases and J by 0 bases, 10 bases remained unmatched. The length of the CDR3 is 17 residues.